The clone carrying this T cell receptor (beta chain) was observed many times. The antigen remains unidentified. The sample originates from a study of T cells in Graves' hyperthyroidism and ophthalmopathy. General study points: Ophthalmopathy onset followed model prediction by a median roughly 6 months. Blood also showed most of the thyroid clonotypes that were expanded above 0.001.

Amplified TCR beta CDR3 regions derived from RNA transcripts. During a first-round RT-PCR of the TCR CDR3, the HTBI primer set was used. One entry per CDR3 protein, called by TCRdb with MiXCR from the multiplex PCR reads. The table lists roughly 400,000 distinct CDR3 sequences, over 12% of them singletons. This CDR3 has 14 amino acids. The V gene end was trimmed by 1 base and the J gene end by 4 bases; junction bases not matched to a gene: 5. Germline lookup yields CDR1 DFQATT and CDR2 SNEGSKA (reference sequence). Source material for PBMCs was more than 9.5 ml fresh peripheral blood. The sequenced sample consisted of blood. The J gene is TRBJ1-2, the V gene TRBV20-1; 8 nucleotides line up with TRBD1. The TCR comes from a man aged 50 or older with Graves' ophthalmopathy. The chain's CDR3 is CSARATDRVYGYTF. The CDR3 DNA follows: TGCAGTGCTAGAGCTACGGACAGGGTCTATGGCTACACCTTC.